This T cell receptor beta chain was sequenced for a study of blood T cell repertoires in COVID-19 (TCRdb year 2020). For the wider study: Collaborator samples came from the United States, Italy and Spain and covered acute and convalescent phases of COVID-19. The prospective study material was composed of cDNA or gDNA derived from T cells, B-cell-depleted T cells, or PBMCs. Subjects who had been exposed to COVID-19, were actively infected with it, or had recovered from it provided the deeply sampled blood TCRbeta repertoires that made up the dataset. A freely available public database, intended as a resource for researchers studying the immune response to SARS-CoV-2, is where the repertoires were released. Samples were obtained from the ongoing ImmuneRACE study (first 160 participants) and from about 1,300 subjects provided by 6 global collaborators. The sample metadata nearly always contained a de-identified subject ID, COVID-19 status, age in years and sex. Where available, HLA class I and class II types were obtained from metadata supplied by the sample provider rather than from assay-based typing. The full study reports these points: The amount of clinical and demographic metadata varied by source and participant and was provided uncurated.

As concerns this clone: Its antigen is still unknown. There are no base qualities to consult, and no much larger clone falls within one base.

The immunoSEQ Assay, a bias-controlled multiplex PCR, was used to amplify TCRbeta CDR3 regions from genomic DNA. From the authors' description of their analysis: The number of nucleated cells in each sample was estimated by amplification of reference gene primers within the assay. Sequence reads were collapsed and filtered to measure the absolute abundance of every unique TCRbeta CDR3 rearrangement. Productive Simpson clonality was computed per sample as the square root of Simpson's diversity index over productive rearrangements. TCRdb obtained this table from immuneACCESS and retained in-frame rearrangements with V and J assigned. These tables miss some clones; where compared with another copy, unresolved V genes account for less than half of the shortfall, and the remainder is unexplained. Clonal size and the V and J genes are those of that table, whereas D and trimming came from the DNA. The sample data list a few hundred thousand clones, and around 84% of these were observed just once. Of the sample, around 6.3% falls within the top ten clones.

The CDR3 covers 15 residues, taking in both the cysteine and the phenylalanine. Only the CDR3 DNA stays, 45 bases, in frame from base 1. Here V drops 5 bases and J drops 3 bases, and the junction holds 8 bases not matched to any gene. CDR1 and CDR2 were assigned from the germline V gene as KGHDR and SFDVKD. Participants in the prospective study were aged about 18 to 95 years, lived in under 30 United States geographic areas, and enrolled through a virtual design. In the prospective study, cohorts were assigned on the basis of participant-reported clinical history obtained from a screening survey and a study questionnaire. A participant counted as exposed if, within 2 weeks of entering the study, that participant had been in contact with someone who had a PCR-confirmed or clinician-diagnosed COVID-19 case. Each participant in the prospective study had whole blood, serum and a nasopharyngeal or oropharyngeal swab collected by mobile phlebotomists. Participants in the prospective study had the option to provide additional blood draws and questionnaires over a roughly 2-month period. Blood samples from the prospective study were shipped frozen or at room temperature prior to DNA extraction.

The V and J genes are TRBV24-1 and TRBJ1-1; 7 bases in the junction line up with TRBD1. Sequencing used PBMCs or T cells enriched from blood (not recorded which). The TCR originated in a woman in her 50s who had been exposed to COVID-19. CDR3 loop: CATSGPTGTDTEAFF. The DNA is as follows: TGTGCCACCAGTGGCCCGACAGGGACGGACACTGAAGCTTTCTTT.